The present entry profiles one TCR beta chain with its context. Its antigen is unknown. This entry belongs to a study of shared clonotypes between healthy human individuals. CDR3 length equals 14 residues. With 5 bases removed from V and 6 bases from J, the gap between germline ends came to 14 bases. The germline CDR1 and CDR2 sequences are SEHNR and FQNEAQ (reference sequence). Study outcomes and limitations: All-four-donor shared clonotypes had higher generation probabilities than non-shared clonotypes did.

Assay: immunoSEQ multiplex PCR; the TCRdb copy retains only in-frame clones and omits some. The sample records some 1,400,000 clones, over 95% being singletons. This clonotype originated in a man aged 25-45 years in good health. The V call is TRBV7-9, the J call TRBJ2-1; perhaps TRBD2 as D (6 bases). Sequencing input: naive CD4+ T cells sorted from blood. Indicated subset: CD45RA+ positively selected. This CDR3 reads CASSVGGPSNEQFF. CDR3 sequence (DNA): TGTGCCAGCAGCGTCGGAGGGCCCTCCAATGAGCAGTTCTTC.